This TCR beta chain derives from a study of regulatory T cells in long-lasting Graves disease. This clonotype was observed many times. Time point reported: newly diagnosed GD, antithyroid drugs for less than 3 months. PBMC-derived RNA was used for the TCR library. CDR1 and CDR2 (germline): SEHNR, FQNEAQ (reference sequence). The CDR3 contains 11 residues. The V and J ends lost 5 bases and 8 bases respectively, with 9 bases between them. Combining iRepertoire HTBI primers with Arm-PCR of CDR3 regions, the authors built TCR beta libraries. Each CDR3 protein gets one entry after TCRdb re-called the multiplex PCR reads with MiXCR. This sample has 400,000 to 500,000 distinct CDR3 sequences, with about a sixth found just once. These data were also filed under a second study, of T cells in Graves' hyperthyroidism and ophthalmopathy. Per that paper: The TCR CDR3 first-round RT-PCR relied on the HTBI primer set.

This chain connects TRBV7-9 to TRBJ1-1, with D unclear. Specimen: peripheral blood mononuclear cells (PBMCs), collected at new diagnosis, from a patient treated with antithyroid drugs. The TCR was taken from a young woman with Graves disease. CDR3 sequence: CASSPQTEAFF. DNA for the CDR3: TGTGCCAGCAGCCCCCAGACAGAAGCTTTCTTT.